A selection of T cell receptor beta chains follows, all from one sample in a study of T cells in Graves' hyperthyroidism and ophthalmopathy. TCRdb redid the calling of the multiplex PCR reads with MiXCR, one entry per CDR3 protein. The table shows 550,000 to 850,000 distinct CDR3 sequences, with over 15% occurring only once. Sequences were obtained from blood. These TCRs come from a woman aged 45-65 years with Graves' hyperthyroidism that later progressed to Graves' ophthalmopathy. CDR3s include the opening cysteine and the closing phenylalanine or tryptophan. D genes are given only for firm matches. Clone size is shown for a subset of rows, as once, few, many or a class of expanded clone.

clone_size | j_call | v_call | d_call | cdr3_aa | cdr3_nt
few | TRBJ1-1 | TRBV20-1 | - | CSARPRRDEAFF | TGCAGTGCTAGACCCCGTCGAGATGAAGCTTTCTTT
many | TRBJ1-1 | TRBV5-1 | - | CASSSALNTEAFF | TGCGCCAGCAGCTCTGCTCTGAACACTGAAGCTTTCTTT
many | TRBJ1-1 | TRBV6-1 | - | CASSYWGARQMNTEAFF | TGTGCCAGCAGTTACTGGGGTGCGAGACAGATGAACACTGAAGCTTTCTTT
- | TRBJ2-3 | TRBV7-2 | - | CASSSPLEDTQYF | TGTGCTAGCAGCTCCCCTCTAGAAGATACGCAGTATTTT
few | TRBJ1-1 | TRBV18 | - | CASSPIPGGRMNTEAFF | TGTGCCAGCTCACCCATCCCCGGGGGCCGGATGAACACTGAAGCTTTCTTT
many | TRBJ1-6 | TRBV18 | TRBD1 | CASSRDRVNNSPLHF | TGTGCCAGCTCACGCGACAGGGTGAATAATTCACCCCTCCACTTT
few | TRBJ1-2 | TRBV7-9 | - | CASSLMTDPYGYTF | TGTGCCAGCAGCTTAATGACAGATCCGTATGGCTACACCTTC
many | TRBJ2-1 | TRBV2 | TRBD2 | CASSALAGGPDNEQFF | TGTGCCAGCAGCGCCTTAGCGGGGGGGCCCGATAATGAGCAGTTCTTC
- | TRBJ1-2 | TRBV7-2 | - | CASSLTLHRSAYGYTF | TGTGCCAGCAGCTTAACCCTGCACAGGTCGGCGTATGGCTACACCTTC
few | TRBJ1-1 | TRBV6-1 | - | CASTFGEMNTEAFF | TGTGCCAGCACCTTCGGGGAGATGAACACTGAAGCTTTCTTT
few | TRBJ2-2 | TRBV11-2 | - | CASSMTGRSPGELFF | TGTGCCAGCAGCATGACAGGGAGGTCACCCGGGGAGCTGTTTTTT
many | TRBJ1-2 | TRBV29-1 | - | CSVEGNYGYTF | TGCAGCGTTGAGGGGAACTATGGCTACACCTTC
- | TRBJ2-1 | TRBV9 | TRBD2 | CASSVELADNEQFF | TGTGCCAGCAGCGTAGAGCTAGCGGACAATGAGCAGTTCTTC
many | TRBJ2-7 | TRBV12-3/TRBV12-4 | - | CASSFYDSSYEQYF | TGTGCCAGCAGTTTTTACGACAGCTCCTACGAGCAGTACTTC
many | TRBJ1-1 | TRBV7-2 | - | CASSPRNQGLNTEAFF | TGTGCCAGCAGCCCGCGTAATCAGGGCTTGAACACTGAAGCTTTCTTT
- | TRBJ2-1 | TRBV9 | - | CASSRGNSYNEQFF | TGTGCCAGCTCCCGAGGGAACTCCTACAATGAGCAGTTCTTC
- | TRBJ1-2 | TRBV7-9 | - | CASRDGAQIYGYTF | TGTGCCAGCAGAGACGGGGCCCAAATCTATGGCTACACCTTC
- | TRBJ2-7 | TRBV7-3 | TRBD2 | CASSTLAGGPYEQYF | TGTGCCAGCAGCACACTAGCGGGGGGACCCTACGAGCAGTACTTC
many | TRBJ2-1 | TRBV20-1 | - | CSARVQGTNNEQFF | TGCAGTGCTAGAGTCCAGGGGACGAACAATGAGCAGTTCTTC
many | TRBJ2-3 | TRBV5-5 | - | CASSLRHPMTDTQYF | TGTGCCAGCAGCTTACGACACCCGATGACAGATACGCAGTATTTT